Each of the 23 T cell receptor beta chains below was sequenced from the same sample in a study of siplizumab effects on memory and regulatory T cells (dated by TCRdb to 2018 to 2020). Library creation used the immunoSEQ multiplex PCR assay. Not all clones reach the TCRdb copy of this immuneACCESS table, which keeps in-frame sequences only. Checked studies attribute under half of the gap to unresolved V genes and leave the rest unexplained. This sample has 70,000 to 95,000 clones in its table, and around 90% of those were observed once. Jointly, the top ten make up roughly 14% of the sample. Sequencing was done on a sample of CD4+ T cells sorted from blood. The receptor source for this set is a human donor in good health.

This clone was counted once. CDR3 amino acids: CASSHPGLAGVSEQFF. CDR3 coding DNA: TGTGCCAGCAGCCACCCTGGACTAGCGGGAGTGTCTGAGCAGTTCTTC. The V gene is TRBV28, the J gene TRBJ2-1, with 13 positions matching TRBD2. V trimming: 6 bases; J trimming: 9 bases; junction bases outside the gene matches: 11. CDR1 and CDR2 (germline): MDHEN, SYDVKM. This CDR3 comprises 16 residues.

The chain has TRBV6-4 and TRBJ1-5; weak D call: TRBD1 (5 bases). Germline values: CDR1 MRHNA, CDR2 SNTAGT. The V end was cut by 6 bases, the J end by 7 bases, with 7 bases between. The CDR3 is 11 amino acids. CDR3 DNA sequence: TGTGCCAGCAGCCGGGGCCAGCCCCAGCATTTT. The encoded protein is CASSRGQPQHF.

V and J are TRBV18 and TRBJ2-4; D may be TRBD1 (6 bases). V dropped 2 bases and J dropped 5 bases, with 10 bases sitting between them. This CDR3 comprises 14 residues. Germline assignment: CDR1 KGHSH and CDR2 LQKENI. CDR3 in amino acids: CASSPGTTENIQYF. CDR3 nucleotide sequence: TGTGCCAGCTCACCAGGGACAACTGAAAACATTCAGTACTTC.

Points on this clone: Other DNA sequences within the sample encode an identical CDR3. The CDR3 nucleotides are TGTGCCAGCAGCTCCGGGACAGGGGTTACTGGCTACACCTTC. Translated, it gives CASSSGTGVTGYTF. The gene calls are TRBV7-9 and TRBJ1-2; 10 bases fit TRBD1. CDR3 size: 14 residues. V gave up 4 bases and J gave up 7 bases; unmatched junction bases: 6. CDR1 is SEHNR and CDR2 is FQNEAQ in the germline V gene (reference sequence).

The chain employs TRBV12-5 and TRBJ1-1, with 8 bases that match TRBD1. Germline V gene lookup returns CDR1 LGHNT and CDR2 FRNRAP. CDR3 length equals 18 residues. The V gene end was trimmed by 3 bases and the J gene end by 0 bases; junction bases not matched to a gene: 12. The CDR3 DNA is TGTGCTAGTGGTTTCACCCGGGCAGGGGGCGCGATGAACACTGAAGCTTTCTTT. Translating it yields CASGFTRAGGAMNTEAFF.

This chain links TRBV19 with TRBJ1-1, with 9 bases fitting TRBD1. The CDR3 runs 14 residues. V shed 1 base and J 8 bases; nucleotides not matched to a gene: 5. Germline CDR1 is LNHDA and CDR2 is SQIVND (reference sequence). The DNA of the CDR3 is TGTGCCAGTAGTATAGGTGGGACAGGGCGCGAAGCTTTCTTT. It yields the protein CASSIGGTGREAFF.

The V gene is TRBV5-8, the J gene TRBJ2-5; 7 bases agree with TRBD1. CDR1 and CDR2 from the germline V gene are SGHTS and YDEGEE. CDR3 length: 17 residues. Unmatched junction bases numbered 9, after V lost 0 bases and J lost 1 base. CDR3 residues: CASSLGYGDRAQETQYF. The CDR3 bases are TGTGCCAGCAGCTTGGGGTATGGGGACAGAGCCCAAGAGACCCAGTACTTC.

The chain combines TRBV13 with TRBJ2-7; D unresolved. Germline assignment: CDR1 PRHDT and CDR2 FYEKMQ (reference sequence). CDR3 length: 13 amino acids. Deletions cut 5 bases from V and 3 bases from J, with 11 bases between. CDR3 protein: CASSPKPYYEQYF. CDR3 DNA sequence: TGTGCCAGCAGCCCAAAACCCTACTACGAGCAGTACTTC.

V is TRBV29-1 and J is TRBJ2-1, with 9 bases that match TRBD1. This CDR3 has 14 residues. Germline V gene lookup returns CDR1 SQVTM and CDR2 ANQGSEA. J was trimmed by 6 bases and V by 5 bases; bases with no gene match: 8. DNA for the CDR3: TGCAGCGTTACACAGGGGGCGCAACCCAATGAGCAGTTCTTC. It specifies CSVTQGAQPNEQFF.

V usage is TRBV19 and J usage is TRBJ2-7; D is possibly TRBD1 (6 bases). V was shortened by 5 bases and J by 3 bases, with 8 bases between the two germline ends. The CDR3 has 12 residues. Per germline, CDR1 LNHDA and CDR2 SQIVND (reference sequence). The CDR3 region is CASSPDSYEQYF. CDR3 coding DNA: TGTGCCAGTAGTCCGGACAGCTACGAGCAGTACTTC.

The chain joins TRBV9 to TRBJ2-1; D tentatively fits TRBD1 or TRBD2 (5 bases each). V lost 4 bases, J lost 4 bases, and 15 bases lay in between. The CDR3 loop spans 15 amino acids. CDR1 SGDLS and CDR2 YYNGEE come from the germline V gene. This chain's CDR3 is CASSPLGEWYNEQFF. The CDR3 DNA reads TGTGCCAGCAGCCCTTTGGGGGAGTGGTACAATGAGCAGTTCTTC.

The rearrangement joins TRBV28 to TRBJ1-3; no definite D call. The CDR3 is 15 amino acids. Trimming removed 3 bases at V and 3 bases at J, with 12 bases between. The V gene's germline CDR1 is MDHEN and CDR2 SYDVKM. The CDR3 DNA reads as TGTGCCAGCAGTTTGTCCCAGCTAAGTGGAAACACCATATATTTT. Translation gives CASSLSQLSGNTIYF.

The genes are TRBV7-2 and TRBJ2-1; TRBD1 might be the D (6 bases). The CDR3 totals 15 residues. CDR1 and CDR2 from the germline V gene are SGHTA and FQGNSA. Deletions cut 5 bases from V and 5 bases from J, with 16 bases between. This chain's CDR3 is CASSTTTGPHNEQFF. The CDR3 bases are TGTGCCAGCAGCACAACGACAGGTCCCCACAATGAGCAGTTCTTC.

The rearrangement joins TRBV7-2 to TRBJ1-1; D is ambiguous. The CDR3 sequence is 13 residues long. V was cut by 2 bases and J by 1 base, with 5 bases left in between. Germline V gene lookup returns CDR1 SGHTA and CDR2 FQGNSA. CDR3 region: CASSLRRNTEAFF. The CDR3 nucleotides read TGTGCCAGCAGCTTAAGACGGAACACTGAAGCTTTCTTT.

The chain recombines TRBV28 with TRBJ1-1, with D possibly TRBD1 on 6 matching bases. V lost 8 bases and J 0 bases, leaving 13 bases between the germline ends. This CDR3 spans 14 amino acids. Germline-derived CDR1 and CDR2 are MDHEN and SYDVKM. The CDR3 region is CASSRQALNTEAFF. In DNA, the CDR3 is TGTGCCAGCTCCCGACAGGCCTTGAACACTGAAGCTTTCTTT.

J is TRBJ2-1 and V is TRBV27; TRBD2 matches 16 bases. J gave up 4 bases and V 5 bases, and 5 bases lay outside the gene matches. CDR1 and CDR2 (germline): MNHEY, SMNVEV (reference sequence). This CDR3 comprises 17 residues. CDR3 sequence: CASSTGLAGGGYNEQFF. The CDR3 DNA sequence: TGTGCCAGCAGTACGGGACTAGCGGGAGGGGGATACAATGAGCAGTTCTTC.

CDR3 amino acids: CASSYTGLEDQETQYF. The CDR3 DNA sequence: TGTGCCAGCAGTTACACGGGACTTGAGGACCAAGAGACCCAGTACTTC. The chain uses TRBV6-6 and TRBJ2-5; D perhaps matches TRBD2 (6 bases). This CDR3 region has 16 residues. The germline V gene encodes CDR1 MNHNY and CDR2 SVGAGI (reference sequence). Trimming took off 2 bases at V and 0 bases at J, with 13 bases between the two ends.

CDR3 sequence (DNA): TGTGCCAGCAGCCAAATAACAGGGAGGAATGAAAAACTGTTTTTT. It encodes CASSQITGRNEKLFF. The gene calls are TRBV4-2 and TRBJ1-4, with a weak D call TRBD1 (6 bases). V was cut by 2 bases and J by 5 bases, with 12 bases left in between. Germline V gives CDR1 LGHNA, CDR2 YNFKEQ. The length of the CDR3 is 15 residues.

The CDR3 DNA is TGTGCCTGGAGTCTCCATTTCCCCCCCACCAACACTGAAGCTTTCTTT. Translating gives CAWSLHFPPTNTEAFF. V usage is TRBV30 and J usage is TRBJ1-1, with unresolved D. Germline CDR1 GTSNPN, CDR2 SVGIG (reference sequence). V lost 2 bases to trimming and J lost 2 bases, with 18 bases between them. The CDR3 has 16 residues.

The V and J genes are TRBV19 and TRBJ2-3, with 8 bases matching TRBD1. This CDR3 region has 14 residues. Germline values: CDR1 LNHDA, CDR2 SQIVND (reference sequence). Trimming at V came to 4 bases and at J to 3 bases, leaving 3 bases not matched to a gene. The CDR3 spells CASSTWTGTDTQYF. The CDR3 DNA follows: TGTGCCAGTAGTACATGGACAGGGACAGATACGCAGTATTTT.

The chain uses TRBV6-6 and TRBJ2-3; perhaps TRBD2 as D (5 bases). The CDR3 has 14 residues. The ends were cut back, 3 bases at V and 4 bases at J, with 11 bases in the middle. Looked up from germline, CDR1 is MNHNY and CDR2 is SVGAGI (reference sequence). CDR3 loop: CASSYGNSADTQYF. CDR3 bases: TGTGCCAGCAGTTATGGGAATAGCGCAGATACGCAGTATTTT.

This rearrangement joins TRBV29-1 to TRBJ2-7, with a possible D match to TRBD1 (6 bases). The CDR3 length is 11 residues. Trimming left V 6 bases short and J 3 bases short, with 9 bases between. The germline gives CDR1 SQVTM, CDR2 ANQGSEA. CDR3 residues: CSVIGGYEQYF. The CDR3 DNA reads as TGCAGCGTGATAGGGGGCTACGAGCAGTACTTC.

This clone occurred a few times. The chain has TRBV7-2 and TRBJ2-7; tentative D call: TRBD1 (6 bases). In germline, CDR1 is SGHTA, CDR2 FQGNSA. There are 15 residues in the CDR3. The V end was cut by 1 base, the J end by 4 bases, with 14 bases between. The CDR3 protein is CASSLGVGGQYEQYF. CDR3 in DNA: TGTGCCAGCAGCTTAGGTGTTGGGGGACAATACGAGCAGTACTTC.